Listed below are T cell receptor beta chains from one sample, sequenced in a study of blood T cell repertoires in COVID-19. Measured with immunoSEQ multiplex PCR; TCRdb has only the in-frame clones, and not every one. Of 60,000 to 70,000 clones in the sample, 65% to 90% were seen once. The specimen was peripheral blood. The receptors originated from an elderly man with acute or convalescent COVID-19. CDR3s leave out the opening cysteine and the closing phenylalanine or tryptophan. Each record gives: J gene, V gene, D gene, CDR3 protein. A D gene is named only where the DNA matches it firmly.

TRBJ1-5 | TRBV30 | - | AWSYGVSGGSNQPQH
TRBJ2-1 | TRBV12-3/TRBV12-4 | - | ASSLRNEQF
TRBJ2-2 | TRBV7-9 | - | ASSRDRNTGELF
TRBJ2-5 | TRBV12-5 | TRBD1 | ASGVSGTGETQY
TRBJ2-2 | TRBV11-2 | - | ASRILPPGELF
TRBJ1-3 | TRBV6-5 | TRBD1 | ASSRTGTGNTIY
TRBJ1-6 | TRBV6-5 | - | ASSYTDSPLH
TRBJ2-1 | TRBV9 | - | ASSVVAGVNEQF
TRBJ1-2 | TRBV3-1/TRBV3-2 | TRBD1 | ASSRQGVNGYT
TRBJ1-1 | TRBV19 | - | ASPHSLGGTEAF
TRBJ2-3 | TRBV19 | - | ASSDSNTDTQY
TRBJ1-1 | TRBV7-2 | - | ASSLAGGRNTEAF
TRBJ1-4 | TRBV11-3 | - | ASSKQGGEKLF
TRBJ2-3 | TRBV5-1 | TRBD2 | ASSLAGGPDTQY